The TCR beta chain under discussion was sequenced for a study of T cell responses to AZD1222 COVID-19 vaccine. Study conclusions and caveats: Samples come after the peak T cell response, not at day 14.

Here immunoSEQ multiplex PCR was the method, and the copy in TCRdb shows in-frame clones only, minus some. This table holds 150,000 to 200,000 clones, 85% to 95% found once. As for this clone: Its target is unknown.

V lost 1 base and J lost 4, with 11 bases in between. Per the germline V gene, CDR1 is SGHDN and CDR2 is FVKESK. The CDR3 totals 14 residues. The J gene is TRBJ2-7, the V gene TRBV14; a weak D match, TRBD1 (5 bases). This clonotype was sampled from an adult in good health. This specimen consisted of peripheral blood, obtained on day 0 of AZD1222 vaccination. The CDR3 nucleotides read TGTGCCAGCAGCCAAGGGCAGGGTGTATACGAGCAGTACTTC. As protein: CASSQGQGVYEQYF.